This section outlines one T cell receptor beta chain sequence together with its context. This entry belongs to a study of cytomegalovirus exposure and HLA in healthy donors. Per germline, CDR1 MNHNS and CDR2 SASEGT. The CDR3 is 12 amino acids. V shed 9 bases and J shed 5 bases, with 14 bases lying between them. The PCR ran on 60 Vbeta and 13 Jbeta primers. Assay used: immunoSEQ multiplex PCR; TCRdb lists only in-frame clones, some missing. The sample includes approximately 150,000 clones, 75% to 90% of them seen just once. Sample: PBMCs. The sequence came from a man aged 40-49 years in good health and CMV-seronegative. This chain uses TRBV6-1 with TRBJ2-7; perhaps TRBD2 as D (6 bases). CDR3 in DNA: TGTGCCAGTGGGACGGGGGTGCACGAGCAGTACTTC. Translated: CASGTGVHEQYF.